A selection of T cell receptor beta chains follows, all from one sample in a study of T cells in Graves' hyperthyroidism and ophthalmopathy. Using its own MiXCR run on the multiplex PCR reads, TCRdb lists one record per CDR3 protein. Among fewer than 900,000 distinct CDR3 sequences listed, approximately 18% were seen once. Sequenced material: blood. These receptor sequences come from a woman aged 45-65 years with Graves' hyperthyroidism that later progressed to Graves' ophthalmopathy. CDR3s include the opening cysteine and the closing phenylalanine or tryptophan. D genes are given only for firm matches. Rows give clone size only sometimes, using once, few, many, or a class for an expanded clone.

d_gene	j_gene	v_gene	abundance	CDR3nt	CDR3aa
NA	TRBJ1-2	TRBV18	many	TGTGCCAGCTCACGCCGAACCGAACCCCGGAACTATGGCTACACCTTC	CASSRRTEPRNYGYTF
NA	TRBJ1-6	TRBV20-1	many	TGCAGTGCTGATACAGAAGTTGATTCACCCCTCCACTTT	CSADTEVDSPLHF
TRBD1	TRBJ1-5	TRBV12-3/TRBV12-4	many	TGTGCCAGCAGTGACAGGGTTGGGGGCAATCAGCCCCAGCATTTT	CASSDRVGGNQPQHF
NA	TRBJ1-1	TRBV5-1	many	TGCGCCAGCAGCTTGCTTCAGGGGAAGCGGGGGTACAACACTGAAGCTTTCTTT	CASSLLQGKRGYNTEAFF
NA	TRBJ2-1	TRBV3-1	many	TGTGCCAGCAGCCAAGACCGGTGGGATGAGCAGTTCTTC	CASSQDRWDEQFF
TRBD1	TRBJ2-7	TRBV6-2/TRBV6-3	NA	TGTGCCAGCAGCCCAGACAGGGGTCGGTTCGACCAGTACTTC	CASSPDRGRFDQYF
NA	TRBJ2-7	TRBV5-4	few	TGTGCCAGCAGCTTGGCCCAGGGGCAGTACGAGCAGTACTTC	CASSLAQGQYEQYF
NA	TRBJ1-1	TRBV4-1	NA	TGCACCAGCAGCCAAATACAACTGGGCACTGAAGCTTTCTTT	CTSSQIQLGTEAFF
NA	TRBJ1-2	TRBV4-1	NA	TGCGCCAGCAGCCAAGATTCGGCCAGGGAGCGAGGCTACACCTTC	CASSQDSARERGYTF
NA	TRBJ1-5	TRBV2	many	TGTGCCAGCAGTGCGGGGGCAGTTCAGCCCCAGCATTTT	CASSAGAVQPQHF
TRBD1	TRBJ2-2	TRBV27	few	TGTGCCAGCAGTCGGGACAGACCCGGCACCGGGGAGCTGTTTTTT	CASSRDRPGTGELFF
NA	TRBJ1-5	TRBV4-1	few	TGCGCCAGCAGCGTTGGGGACGAAGGTCAGCCCCAGCATTTT	CASSVGDEGQPQHF
NA	TRBJ1-5	TRBV12-3/TRBV12-4	NA	TGTGCCAGCAGTCGACAGCCCGATCAGCCCCAGCATTTT	CASSRQPDQPQHF
NA	TRBJ2-5	TRBV11-2	few	TGTGCCAGCAGCTCGACCGGGACAAACAAGACCCAGTACTTC	CASSSTGTNKTQYF
TRBD1	TRBJ2-5	TRBV7-2	NA	TGTGCCAGCAGCTCCTCCCCCGACACCGGGACAGGTCAAGAGACCCAGTACTTC	CASSSSPDTGTGQETQYF
NA	TRBJ2-3	TRBV2	many	TGTGCCAGCAGTGAAAGGGAGGATACGCAGTATTTT	CASSEREDTQYF
TRBD1	TRBJ2-1	TRBV3-1	NA	TGTGCCAGCAGCCACATTCAGACAGGACAGGGTTGGTCCTACAATGAGCAGTTCTTC	CASSHIQTGQGWSYNEQFF
NA	TRBJ2-5	TRBV9	few	TGTGCCAGCAGCAAAGACGTTCCAGCCCGGGAGACCCAGTACTTC	CASSKDVPARETQYF
TRBD1	TRBJ2-3	TRBV20-1	many	TGCAGTGCCCCCGGACAGGCGAGCACAGATACGCAGTATTTT	CSAPGQASTDTQYF
NA	TRBJ1-1	TRBV7-6	few	TGTGCCAGCAGCAATCAGGGCGACGGGAACACTGAAGCTTTCTTT	CASSNQGDGNTEAFF
NA	TRBJ1-4	TRBV6-1	many	TGTGCCAGCACTAGTTCCCGACAGCCAACTAATGAAAAACTGTTTTTT	CASTSSRQPTNEKLFF
TRBD1	TRBJ1-2	TRBV12-3/TRBV12-4	few	TGTGCCAGCAGTACACACAGGGGAAACTATGGCTACACCTTC	CASSTHRGNYGYTF
NA	TRBJ1-5	TRBV15	many	TGTGCCACCAGCAGAGATCGGTGGGGCGGTAGCAATCAGCCCCAGCATTTT	CATSRDRWGGSNQPQHF
TRBD1	TRBJ1-5	TRBV2	many	TGTGCCACTACACAGGGGAATCAGCCCCAGCATTTT	CATTQGNQPQHF
NA	TRBJ1-2	TRBV30	NA	TGTGCGTTGGACAACCCTAACTATGGCTACACCTTC	CALDNPNYGYTF
TRBD1	TRBJ1-3	TRBV3-1	few	TGTGCCAGCAGCCGGGACAGGGTGGAAGGAAACACCATATATTTT	CASSRDRVEGNTIYF
NA	TRBJ2-2	TRBV11-2	NA	TGTGCCAGCAGCCAGCCAAGCGTCAGGGAGTTCGGGACCGGGGAGCTGTTTTTT	CASSQPSVREFGTGELFF
NA	TRBJ1-2	TRBV12-3/TRBV12-4	many	TGTGCCAGCAGTTTCGCTGGGCCCGGCTACACCTTC	CASSFAGPGYTF
TRBD1	TRBJ1-5	TRBV2	NA	TGTGCCAGCGGGCCCGGGGAGGACAGGGACTATAGCAATCAGCCCCAGCATTTT	CASGPGEDRDYSNQPQHF
TRBD1	TRBJ1-4	TRBV6-1	NA	TGTGCCAGCGGACAGGAAGAAAAACTGTTTTTT	CASGQEEKLFF
TRBD1	TRBJ1-2	TRBV19	NA	TGTGCCAGTAATGGAGGGGGCGACTATGGCTACACCTTC	CASNGGGDYGYTF
TRBD1	TRBJ2-2	TRBV5-1	NA	TGCGCCAGCAGCGCGGGACAGGCTTTCACCGGGGAGCTGTTTTTT	CASSAGQAFTGELFF
NA	TRBJ2-5	TRBV6-2/TRBV6-3	few	TGTGCCAGCAGACCCGGACCCGGGGAGACCCAGTACTTC	CASRPGPGETQYF
NA	TRBJ1-4	TRBV27	many	TGTGCCAGCAGCAGGACAGCCGCAAATGAAAAACTGTTTTTT	CASSRTAANEKLFF
NA	TRBJ1-1	TRBV12-3/TRBV12-4	many	TGTGCCAGCAGTCGGGGCGGGTCAAGGAACACTGAAGCTTTCTTT	CASSRGGSRNTEAFF
NA	TRBJ2-2	TRBV11-2	many	TGTGCCAGCAGCTTAGAGGGGGGGCCCGGGGAGCTGTTTTTT	CASSLEGGPGELFF
TRBD2	TRBJ2-1	TRBV19	few	TGTGCCAGTAGTAAACTAGCGGGGGTCCCGGGGGAGCAGTTCTTC	CASSKLAGVPGEQFF
TRBD1	TRBJ1-3	TRBV11-2	few	TGTGCCAGCAGCGGAAGTCCTCCGGGACAGGGGGCCGGAAACACCATATATTTT	CASSGSPPGQGAGNTIYF
TRBD1	TRBJ2-4	TRBV12-3/TRBV12-4	few	TGTGCCAGCAGTTTAGCGGGACAGGCAGGGCGAGGAGCCAAAAACATTCAGTACTTC	CASSLAGQAGRGAKNIQYF
NA	TRBJ2-2	TRBV20-1	few	TGCAGTGCTAGTAATGCAGGGCGCACCGGGGAGCTGTTTTTT	CSASNAGRTGELFF
TRBD1	TRBJ1-1	TRBV20-1	many	TGCAGTGCCTCGGGACAGCTGAACACTGAAGCTTTCTTT	CSASGQLNTEAFF
NA	TRBJ2-4	TRBV24-1	many	TGTGCCACCCCCAGCCCAGGGACGGGGGCCAAAAACATTCAGTACTTC	CATPSPGTGAKNIQYF
TRBD2	TRBJ2-1	TRBV11-3	few	TGTGCCAGCAGCTCAGACCGTGGAGCGGGGGGTTACAATGAGCAGTTCTTC	CASSSDRGAGGYNEQFF
NA	TRBJ1-2	TRBV3-1	many	TGTGCCAGCAGCCAGACAGGACTCTATGGCTACACCTTC	CASSQTGLYGYTF
TRBD1	TRBJ2-7	TRBV7-9	few	TGTGCCAGCAGCAATGACAGGGGGCGCTACGAGCAGTACTTC	CASSNDRGRYEQYF
TRBD2	TRBJ2-5	TRBV5-5	NA	TGTGCCAGCAGCCGTCTCGGGGGGTCCAGGAACCTCGGGGAGACCCAGTACTTC	CASSRLGGSRNLGETQYF
NA	TRBJ1-1	TRBV18	many	TGTGCCAGCTCACCACTCGGAGTTTTGAACACTGAAGCTTTCTTT	CASSPLGVLNTEAFF
NA	TRBJ2-4	TRBV19	NA	TGTGCCAGTAGTATGCGGCAGGGGGCCAAAAACATTCAGTACTTC	CASSMRQGAKNIQYF
NA	TRBJ2-1	TRBV20-1	NA	TGCAGTGCTAGAGACCCTCGGGGGGAGGGGGTCAAGCAGTTCTTC	CSARDPRGEGVKQFF
NA	TRBJ2-7	TRBV3-1	many	TGTGCCAGCAGCAAGCGGGCCGTCTCCTACGAGCAGTACTTC	CASSKRAVSYEQYF
NA	TRBJ1-1	TRBV18	NA	TGTGCCAGCTCACCACCAGTGGTGAGGAACACTGAAGCTTTCTTT	CASSPPVVRNTEAFF
TRBD2	TRBJ2-5	TRBV20-1	NA	TGCAGTGCTAGCCCGACTAGCGGGGGACACGAGACCCAGTACTTC	CSASPTSGGHETQYF
NA	TRBJ1-2	TRBV7-6	few	TGTGCCAGCAGCTTAGCGGTGGGGAGGGGAGGAGAAGGCTACACCTTC	CASSLAVGRGGEGYTF